A selection of T cell receptor beta chains follows, all from one sample in a study of cytomegalovirus exposure and HLA in healthy donors. Using immunoSEQ multiplex PCR, the repertoire was profiled, and TCRdb retains in-frame clones only, with some absent. The sample holds fewer than 200,000 clones, 70% to 90% seen once. The specimen sequenced was PBMCs. Every receptor here comes from a young man in good health and CMV-seropositive. Each CDR3 is given with its conserved first and last residue. D genes are given only for firm matches. Size is omitted from some rows. Given values are once, few, many or a class for expanded clones.

TRBD2 NA TRBJ2-1 TRBV6-5 TGTGCCAGCAGTTACTCGGAAGCGGGAGGGAACAATGAGCAGTTCTTC CASSYSEAGGNNEQFF
TRBD2 NA TRBJ2-1 TRBV7-9 TGTGCCAGCAGCTTATCACGGCCGGGAGGGTACAATGAGCAGTTCTTC CASSLSRPGGYNEQFF
TRBD2 NA TRBJ2-1 TRBV7-9 TGTGCCAGCAGTTGGAGGGGACTAGCGGGAGATGAAGAGCAGTTCTTC CASSWRGLAGDEEQFF
NA NA TRBJ1-3 TRBV7-2 TGTGCCAGCAGCTTTAGAAACACCATATATTTT CASSFRNTIYF
TRBD2 NA TRBJ2-3 TRBV9 TGTGCCAGCAGCGTGGGACTAGTGCCACCTAGCACAGATACGCAGTATTTT CASSVGLVPPSTDTQYF
NA NA TRBJ1-2 TRBV5-5 TGTGCCAGCAGCTTGCTGGATCCGGACAGTACCGCCTTC CASSLLDPDSTAF
TRBD1 NA TRBJ2-5 TRBV18 TGTGCCAGCTCACCACCTGAGGGGGCACGGAAGACCCAGTACTTC CASSPPEGARKTQYF
TRBD2 NA TRBJ2-2 TRBV4-3 TGCGCCAGCAGCCAAGATATTGTAGCGGGAGTGCCCGGGGAGCTGTTTTTT CASSQDIVAGVPGELFF
TRBD2 NA TRBJ2-1 TRBV19 TGTGCCAGTAGTATGATTAGCGGGAGGGAGCAGTTCTTC CASSMISGREQFF
NA NA TRBJ2-7 TRBV11-2 TGTGCCAGCAGCCGCCCCGGGGGAATCCTCGTGTCCTACGAGCAGTACTTC CASSRPGGILVSYEQYF
TRBD2 NA TRBJ2-1 TRBV11-2 TGTGCCAGCAGCTTTAGCGGGAGGGCCGACAATGAGCAGTTCTTC CASSFSGRADNEQFF
TRBD2 NA TRBJ2-3 TRBV7-3 TGTGCCAGCAGCTTAGCTAGCGGAGGGGGCACAGATACGCAGTATTTT CASSLASGGGTDTQYF
NA NA TRBJ1-1 TRBV13 TGTGCCAGCAGCTTCCCCAGGGAGGCCACTGAAGCTTTCTTT CASSFPREATEAFF
TRBD2 NA TRBJ2-1 TRBV4-3 TGCGCCAGCAGCCAAGAGGGACTAAGTAGTGAGCAGTTCTTC CASSQEGLSSEQFF
TRBD2 once TRBJ2-1 TRBV19 TGTGCCAGTAGTTTGACTAGCGGGCATTACAATGAGCAGTTCTTC CASSLTSGHYNEQFF
TRBD1 NA TRBJ1-1 TRBV19 TGTGCCAGTAGGACCTCAGGGGGAGCTGAAGCTTTCTTT CASRTSGGAEAFF
TRBD1 NA TRBJ2-7 TRBV11-3 TGTGCCAGCAGCGTACCCGGGACAGGGTCCTACGAGCAGTACTTC CASSVPGTGSYEQYF
TRBD1 many TRBJ2-7 TRBV6-1 TGTGCCAGCACGCCGACAGGGGCCAGCTCCTACGAGCAGTACTTC CASTPTGASSYEQYF
TRBD1 NA TRBJ2-5 TRBV11-3 TGTGCCAGCAGCTCTCCGACAGGGATGGGGCAAGAGACCCAGTACTTC CASSSPTGMGQETQYF